This T cell receptor (beta chain) emerged from a study of cytomegalovirus exposure and HLA in healthy donors. At the level of the study: In an early release, HLA-typed donors contributed 80 million to 95 million unique TCR sequences.

CDR1 SNHLY and CDR2 FYNNEI come from the germline V gene. J was trimmed by 3 bases and V by 6 bases; bases with no gene match: 3. The CDR3 has 13 residues. A word on this clone: The antigen remains undetermined.

Study conclusions and caveats: The investigators catalogued 160 or so TCR beta chains as cytomegalovirus-associated. Reports showed the classifier diagnosing cytomegalovirus status with high specificity and sensitivity. In all likelihood, a cluster of highly shared sequence variants was a sequencing artifact.

The PCR used 60 Vbeta and 13 Jbeta primers. Produced via immunoSEQ multiplex PCR; TCRdb's table is partial and in-frame only. The sample has 75,000 to 100,000 clones; roughly 74% are singletons. This chain uses TRBV2 with TRBJ2-7; 9 positions agree with TRBD1. The sequence came from a female donor in good health and CMV-seropositive. The sample taken for sequencing was PBMCs. The CDR3 is CASSWTGDYEQYF. CDR3 sequence (DNA): TGTGCCAGCAGCTGGACAGGGGACTACGAGCAGTACTTC.